This T cell receptor (beta chain) emerged from a study of T cells in Graves' hyperthyroidism and ophthalmopathy. TCR beta CDR3 regions were amplified from RNA. The TCR CDR3 first-round RT-PCR relied on the HTBI primer set. TCRdb re-derived calls from the multiplex PCR reads in MiXCR, one entry per CDR3 protein. The table records fewer than 450,000 distinct CDR3 sequences, about 14% of them present only once. Ophthalmopathy patients all had a Clinical Activity Score of at least 3, a NOSPECS grade of at least 4 and disease under 3 months old. The diagnostic basis comprised clinical symptoms, serum thyroxine and TRAb, thyroid ultrasound and orbital computed tomography. CDR1 and CDR2 from the germline V gene are SGDLS and YYNGEE. V trimming: 3 bases; J trimming: 10 bases; junction bases outside the gene matches: 6. The CDR3 length is 13 residues.

V gene TRBV9 combines with J gene TRBJ1-1; TRBD1 aligns across 10 bases. The clonotype was recovered from a middle-aged man with Graves' ophthalmopathy. Sequenced material: blood. CDR3 bases: TGTGCCAGCAGCGCTTTGGGACAGGGGAGAGCTTTCTTT. Translation gives CASSALGQGRAFF.